This TCR beta chain was obtained from a study of T-cell reconstitution after alpha-beta-depleted transplantation in children. This clonotype has ten or more counts. The TCRbeta library incorporated unique molecular identifiers. TCRdb passed the PCR reads through MiXCR, listing each CDR3 protein once. The sample includes hundreds of thousands of distinct CDR3 sequences, about 10% seen only once; the top ten take roughly 4%. The CDR3 covers 13 residues. In germline, CDR1 is SQVTM, CDR2 ANQGSEA. V shed 6 bases and J 3 bases; nucleotides not matched to a gene: 8. The gene calls are TRBV29-1 and TRBJ2-7; 7 nucleotides align to TRBD1. Sequences were derived from PBMCs from the stem cell graft donor, sampled from the stem cell graft. This receptor was identified in a human donor who donated a stem cell graft to a child with acute myeloid leukemia. This chain's CDR3 is CSVRTGGDYEQYF. The CDR3 nucleotides read TGCAGCGTCCGGACAGGCGGAGACTACGAGCAGTACTTC.